A single sample is the source of the 18 T cell receptor beta chains below, sequenced in a study of blood T cell repertoires in COVID-19. The method was immunoSEQ multiplex PCR; TCRdb's version includes in-frame clones alone and lacks a portion of them. The sample lists about 160,000 clones, 82% occurring once. Source material: peripheral blood. The receptors derive from a woman aged 40 to 50 with COVID-19, enrolled during active disease.

This clone was seen a handful of times. This chain joins TRBV19 and TRBJ2-7, with TRBD1 as a possible D gene (6 bases). This CDR3 contains 14 residues. The ends were cut back, 6 bases at V and 0 bases at J, with 12 bases in the middle. Germline V gene data show CDR1 as LNHDA and CDR2 as SQIVND (reference sequence). CDR3 coding DNA: TGTGCCAGTAGACAAACAGGGAGCTCCTACGAGCAGTACTTC. Encoded protein: CASRQTGSSYEQYF.

On this clone: Other DNA sequences in this specimen translate into the identical CDR3. J is TRBJ2-1 and V is TRBV20-1, with no clear D. Germline loops: CDR1 DFQATT, CDR2 SNEGSKA (reference sequence). This CDR3 region has 11 residues. V dropped 3 bases and J dropped 6 bases, with 6 bases sitting between them. This chain's CDR3 is CSASLLNEQFF. In nucleotides, the CDR3 is TGCAGTGCTAGCCTCCTCAATGAGCAGTTCTTC.

This chain joins TRBV5-4 and TRBJ2-1; 11 bases are shared with TRBD2. Germline-derived CDR1 and CDR2 are SGHNT and YYREEE (reference sequence). V lost 0 bases, J lost 12 bases, and 8 bases stayed unmatched. This CDR3 spans 15 amino acids. CDR3 sequence reads: CASSLEPLAGGAQFF. The CDR3, as DNA: TGTGCCAGCAGCTTGGAGCCCCTAGCGGGAGGAGCGCAGTTCTTC.

DNA for the CDR3: TGTGCCAGTAGGGACCGAGGGGGCTCGAACACCGGGGAGCTGTTTTTT. Encoded protein: CASRDRGGSNTGELFF. V gene TRBV19 combines with J gene TRBJ2-2, with TRBD1 identical over 7 bases. Germline loops: CDR1 LNHDA, CDR2 SQIVND (reference sequence). J gave up 0 bases and V 6 bases, and 7 bases lay outside the gene matches. The CDR3 contains 16 residues.

This chain uses TRBV24-1 with TRBJ2-2; TRBD1 might be the D (5 bases). This CDR3 has 12 residues. Germline values: CDR1 KGHDR, CDR2 SFDVKD. The V gene lost 6 bases and the J gene lost 6 bases, with 7 bases spanning the gap. CDR3 nucleotide sequence: TGTGCCACCAGTACAGGTCCCGGGGAGCTGTTTTTT. Its protein product is CATSTGPGELFF.

Here the CDR3 reads CASSQVPGVNDEQFF. DNA for the CDR3: TGCGCCAGCAGCCAAGTACCGGGGGTCAACGATGAGCAGTTCTTC. This rearrangement joins TRBV4-1 to TRBJ2-1, with D maybe TRBD2 (6 bases). This CDR3 contains 15 residues. The V gene's germline CDR1 is MGHRA and CDR2 YSYEKL. The germline V and J ends were trimmed by 1 base and 8 bases, with 15 bases remaining between them.

This clone was picked up a small number of times. J is TRBJ1-5 and V is TRBV6-5, with D tentatively TRBD1 (6 bases). The CDR3 totals 14 residues. CDR1 is MNHEY and CDR2 is SVGAGI in the germline V gene. V shed 6 bases and J shed 1 base, with 10 bases lying between them. Here the CDR3 DNA reads TGTGCCAGCAGAGATACAGGGAGCAATCAGCCCCAGCATTTT. Translated: CASRDTGSNQPQHF.

The rearrangement links TRBV7-6 to TRBJ2-2, with 11 bases aligning to TRBD2. From germline, CDR1 is SGHVS and CDR2 FNYEAQ. The CDR3 covers 16 residues. V shed 5 bases, J shed 6 bases, and the junction held 8 bases outside the gene matches. CDR3 DNA: TGTGCCAGCAGCCCGATAGCGGGAGGGACTGCCGGGGAGCTGTTTTTT. Translating it yields CASSPIAGGTAGELFF. The full variable domain, with the rest looked up from reference TRBV7-6 and TRBJ2-2, is GAGVSQSPRYKVTKRGQDVALRCDPISGHVSLYWYRQALGQGPEFLTYFNYEAQQDKSGLPNDRFSAERPEGSISTLTIQRTEQRDSAMYRCASSPIAGGTAGELFFGEGSRLTVL.

The chain is built from TRBV19 and TRBJ1-5; D remains ambiguous. The CDR3 loop spans 13 amino acids. The germline CDR1 and CDR2 sequences are LNHDA and SQIVND (reference sequence). The V end was cut by 3 bases, the J end by 7 bases, with 10 bases between. CDR3 in DNA: TGTGCCAGTAGTATCAGGCCAGGACAGCCCCAGCATTTT. It translates to CASSIRPGQPQHF.

This clone occurred once. The chain employs TRBV7-8 and TRBJ2-7, with 9 positions matching TRBD2. The V gene end was trimmed by 5 bases and the J gene end by 0 bases; junction bases not matched to a gene: 8. CDR1 and CDR2 from the germline V gene are SGHVS and FQNEAQ. The CDR3 length is 16 residues. CDR3 loop: CASSPYSGRSSYEQYF. CDR3 nucleotides: TGTGCCAGCAGCCCCTATAGCGGGAGAAGCTCCTACGAGCAGTACTTC. The full variable domain, with the rest looked up from reference TRBV7-8 and TRBJ2-7, is GAGVSQSPRYKVAKRGQDVALRCDPISGHVSLFWYQQALGQGPEFLTYFQNEAQLDKSGLPSDRFFAERPEGSVSTLKIQRTQQEDSAVYLCASSPYSGRSSYEQYFGPGTRLTVT.

This sequence joins TRBV30 and TRBJ1-2; 8 bases align to TRBD1. The CDR3 runs to 14 residues. Germline assignment: CDR1 GTSNPN and CDR2 SVGIG (reference sequence). V dropped 2 bases and J dropped 8; count of bases not matched to a gene: 10. CDR3 amino acids: CAWSPGQVAGGYTF. In DNA, the CDR3 is TGTGCCTGGAGTCCGGGACAGGTTGCTGGAGGCTACACCTTC.

The gene calls are TRBV4-1 and TRBJ2-5; no firm D call. The CDR3 has 16 amino acids. Germline V gene data show CDR1 as MGHRA and CDR2 as YSYEKL. V lost 1 base, J lost 0 bases, and 12 bases lay in between. CDR3 in DNA: TGCGCCAGCAGCCAAGTGAATAGTATTGACCAAGAGACCCAGTACTTC. This gives the protein CASSQVNSIDQETQYF.

This chain uses TRBV9 with TRBJ1-1, with D maybe TRBD1 (5 bases). Germline CDR1 SGDLS, CDR2 YYNGEE. With 4 bases removed from V and 6 bases from J, the gap between germline ends came to 13 bases. The CDR3 consists of 13 residues. In DNA form, the CDR3 reads TGTGCCAGCAGCCCGGGGGGTTTCCCTGAAGCTTTCTTT. Its protein is CASSPGGFPEAFF.

The rearrangement joins TRBV14 to TRBJ1-4; D call uncertain. The CDR3 runs 15 residues. Per the germline V gene, CDR1 is SGHDN and CDR2 is FVKESK. V was shortened by 3 bases and J by 6 bases, with 14 bases between the two germline ends. The CDR3 loop reads CASSHLRRTDEKLFF. Written as DNA, the CDR3 is TGTGCCAGCAGCCACTTGCGCCGTACCGATGAAAAACTGTTTTTT.

The V and J genes are TRBV7-2 and TRBJ2-7; TRBD2 matches 7 bases. Germline V lookup: CDR1 SGHTA, CDR2 FQGNSA. The CDR3 totals 13 residues. V lost 4 bases and J lost 6; bases outside the gene matches: 6. DNA for the CDR3: TGTGCCAGCAGCTCCAAAACTAGCGCCGAGCAGTACTTC. This encodes CASSSKTSAEQYF.

Turning to this clone: The junction shows a germline mismatch at one end, possibly a read error. The J gene is TRBJ2-1, the V gene TRBV7-7; possible D gene TRBD2, 7 bases. Looked up from germline, CDR1 is SSHAT and CDR2 is FNYEAQ (reference sequence). This CDR3 has 15 amino acids. The chain's CDR3 is CASSLARGGRNEQFF. CDR3 bases: TGTGCTAGCAGCTTAGCGAGGGGGGGCAGGAATGAGCAGTTCTTC.

This clone was recorded only once. The chain links TRBV9 to TRBJ2-1; D is possibly TRBD2 (6 bases). Germline loops: CDR1 SGDLS, CDR2 YYNGEE. Trimming pared 7 bases from V and 0 bases from J, leaving 8 bases between. The CDR3 runs 13 residues. The CDR3 DNA reads as TGTGCCAGCGGGGGGAGCTCCTACAATGAGCAGTTCTTC. Translation: CASGGSSYNEQFF.

This clone was recorded once. V gene TRBV6-2 or TRBV6-3 combines with J gene TRBJ1-4; D gene ambiguous. This CDR3 has 16 residues. Germline CDR1 reads MNHEY; CDR2 reads SVGEGT. Trimming removed 6 bases from V and 5 bases from J, with 19 bases in between. CDR3 loop: CASSRGPTFQNEKLFF. For the CDR3, the DNA is TGTGCCAGCAGCCGTGGCCCCACATTCCAAAATGAAAAACTGTTTTTT.